This paragraph covers one TCR beta chain sequence. Its antigen remains unidentified. The source of the sample is a study of T cell responses to AZD1222 COVID-19 vaccine. General study points: Sampled repertoires all dated from after the peak T cell response. Spike-wide coverage was observed for vaccine-associated CD4 TCRs, with dominant responses at 160-218 and 743-854.

Repertoires were generated with immunoSEQ multiplex PCR, while TCRdb's copy carries only in-frame clones and drops some. The sample has approximately 190,000 clones, roughly 93% seen once; the top ten hold 0.75% to 1%. The germline CDR1 and CDR2 sequences are LGHNA and YNFKEQ. Trimming left V 0 bases short and J 2 bases short, with 17 bases between. The CDR3 loop spans 17 amino acids. The origin of this receptor is an adult in good health. This specimen was peripheral blood, taken on day 0 of AZD1222 vaccination. The chain has TRBV4-2 and TRBJ2-7, with a possible D match to TRBD1 (5 bases). The CDR3 sequence is CASSQDWGSDIPYEQYF. CDR3 DNA: TGTGCCAGCAGCCAAGATTGGGGTTCGGACATCCCCTACGAGCAGTACTTC.